The clone carrying this TCR beta chain was detected once. The sample is drawn from a study of blood T cell repertoires in COVID-19. Some clones are missing from TCRdb's copy, which holds only in-frame ones; the method was immunoSEQ multiplex PCR. The table includes around 250,000 clones, roughly nine tenths detected once. CDR3 length equals 13 residues. The J segment lost 7 bases and the V segment lost 11 bases, leaving 9 bases of the junction unmatched. Participants, about 18 to 90 years old, spanned about two dozen US areas. Grouping used clinical history reported by participants in a survey and questionnaire.

The V call is TRBV12-3 or TRBV12-4, the J call TRBJ2-2, with 8 bases identical to TRBD1. The source is a human donor in a cohort exposed to, infected with or recovered from COVID-19 (not recorded which). The donor label of this sample is uncertain. The specimen sequenced was PBMCs or T cells enriched from blood (not recorded which). CDR3 nucleotide sequence: TGTGCCGGGGGACAGGCTGGCCACGGGGAGCTGTTTTTT. This codes for CAGGQAGHGELFF.